Below are 20 T cell receptor beta chains sequenced from a single sample in a study of blood T cell repertoires in COVID-19 (dated by TCRdb to 2020 to 2021). Library prep was done by the immunoSEQ multiplex PCR assay. TCRdb carries this immuneACCESS record with in-frame sequences only. Its versions omit some clonotypes, under half of them owing to an unresolved V gene in the studies checked, with the rest unexplained. A total of around 86,000 clones appear in this sample, 87% of them only once. The ten biggest clones cover 4.5% to 6% of the sample. The specimen sequenced was peripheral blood. The source of these receptors is a woman over 75 with acute or convalescent COVID-19.

The genes are TRBV2 and TRBJ2-5, with TRBD1 matching over 7 bases. The CDR3 is 13 amino acids. V lost 8 bases and J lost 5; bases outside the gene matches: 8. CDR1 and CDR2 (germline): SNHLY, FYNNEI. The CDR3 reads CASGDRSWETQYF. CDR3 nucleotide sequence: TGTGCCAGCGGGGACAGATCTTGGGAGACCCAGTACTTC.

This rearrangement joins TRBV9 to TRBJ2-6, with D possibly being TRBD1 (6 bases). The CDR3 is 15 residues long. Trimming stripped 6 bases from V and 5 bases from J, with 15 bases between. Germline V gene lookup returns CDR1 SGDLS and CDR2 YYNGEE. CDR3 in amino acids: CASTLDSARANVLTF. CDR3 nucleotides: TGTGCCAGCACCCTGGACAGCGCCAGGGCCAACGTCCTGACTTTC.

The CDR3 is CASSPPQGFRGYTF. The CDR3 nucleotides read TGTGCCAGCTCACCACCCCAGGGCTTCCGAGGCTACACCTTC. The V call is TRBV18, the J call TRBJ1-2; a possible D gene is TRBD1 (5 bases). Trimming cost V 0 bases and J 8 bases, with 13 bases left between them. The CDR3 is 14 amino acids. Germline lookup yields CDR1 KGHSH and CDR2 LQKENI.

This clone was counted once. V usage is TRBV6-6 and J usage is TRBJ1-2; TRBD1 agrees at 9 bases. Germline V gene sequence: CDR1 MNHNY, CDR2 SVGAGI (reference sequence). V shed 5 bases and J 6 bases; nucleotides not matched to a gene: 7. The CDR3 extends over 14 amino acids. The CDR3 sequence: CASSTRDRVNGYTF. In DNA, the CDR3 is TGTGCCAGCAGTACCCGGGACAGGGTAAATGGCTACACCTTC.

This chain connects TRBV10-3 to TRBJ1-4; 9 bases are shared with TRBD1. The CDR3 is made up of 14 amino acids. Trimming took 6 bases from V and 4 from J; bases not matched to a gene: 3. From germline, CDR1 is ENHRY and CDR2 SYGVKD. CDR3 sequence reads: CAISPGQGNEKLFF. The CDR3 DNA sequence: TGTGCCATCAGCCCGGGACAGGGTAATGAAAAACTGTTTTTT.

The J gene is TRBJ1-1, the V gene TRBV11-3; TRBD1 matches 7 bases. Germline V gene sequence: CDR1 SGHNT, CDR2 YENEEA. This CDR3 comprises 13 residues. The junction had 3 bases not matched to a gene; V was cut back by 4 bases and J by 4 bases. CDR3 nucleotide sequence: TGTGCCAGCAGCTCTACAGGGGCCACTGAAGCTTTCTTT. Translating it yields CASSSTGATEAFF. The whole variable domain, remainder taken from reference TRBV11-3 and TRBJ1-1, is EAGVVQSPRYKIIEKKQPVAFWCNPISGHNTLYWYLQNLGQGPELLIRYENEEAVDDSQLPKDRFSAERLKGVDSTLKIQPAELGDSAVYLCASSSTGATEAFFGQGTRLTVV.

This clone was detected only a few times. The V gene is TRBV19, the J gene TRBJ1-2, with TRBD1 identical over 10 bases. Trimming cost V 7 bases and J 2 bases; bases outside gene matches: 13. From germline, CDR1 is LNHDA and CDR2 SQIVND (reference sequence). The CDR3 extends over 17 amino acids. The DNA for the CDR3 is TGTGCCAGTAAGCGGACAGGGGGTCCTCGGCCCAACTATGGCTACACCTTC. Translating gives CASKRTGGPRPNYGYTF.

The V and J genes are TRBV9 and TRBJ2-2, with D maybe TRBD1 (5 bases). Trimming removed 0 bases at V and 6 bases at J, with 12 bases between. The germline V gene has CDR1 SGDLS and CDR2 YYNGEE. There are 15 residues in the CDR3. The CDR3 sequence is CASSVGPRVPGELFF. Written as DNA, the CDR3 is TGTGCCAGCAGCGTAGGCCCCAGGGTTCCCGGGGAGCTGTTTTTT.

The chain carries TRBV19 and TRBJ1-1; perhaps TRBD1 as D (5 bases). V lost 3 bases and J lost 6, with 17 bases in between. This CDR3 is built from 15 residues. Per the germline V gene, CDR1 is LNHDA and CDR2 is SQIVND (reference sequence). The CDR3 DNA follows: TGTGCCAGTAGTATGTTGGGGCTCACGGCGGCTGAAGCTTTCTTT. Translating it yields CASSMLGLTAAEAFF. The full variable domain, completed using reference TRBV19 and TRBJ1-1, is DGGITQSPKYLFRKEGQNVTLSCEQNLNHDAMYWYRQDPGQGLRLIYYSQIVNDFQKGDIAEGYSVSREKKESFPLTVTSAQKNPTAFYLCASSMLGLTAAEAFFGQGTRLTVV.

V is TRBV19 and J is TRBJ1-4; D may be TRBD1 (5 bases). Deletions cut 6 bases from V and 7 bases from J, with 21 bases between. Germline V gives CDR1 LNHDA, CDR2 SQIVND (reference sequence). This CDR3 spans 16 amino acids. Here the CDR3 DNA reads TGTGCCAGTAGATCCAGGGTAATGAATAGTGGTGAAAAACTGTTTTTT. Its translation is CASRSRVMNSGEKLFF.

The genes are TRBV11-3 and TRBJ1-6; D is possibly TRBD1 (5 bases). V was shortened by 0 bases and J by 14 bases, with 11 bases between the two germline ends. The CDR3 is 13 amino acids. Germline-derived CDR1 and CDR2 are SGHNT and YENEEA. DNA of the CDR3: TGTGCCAGCAGCTTAGAGCCTGGGGGGACCCTCCACTTT. As protein: CASSLEPGGTLHF.

CDR3 sequence (DNA): TGTGCCAGCAGCCAAGAAACTAGCGGGAGGGGATATTACGAGCAGTACTTC. Translated, it gives CASSQETSGRGYYEQYF. This chain uses TRBV3-1 (or the pseudogene TRBV3-2) with TRBJ2-7; 13 bases map to TRBD2. Germline assignment: CDR1 LGHDT and CDR2 YNNKEL (reference sequence). This CDR3 spans 17 amino acids. After removal of 0 bases from V and 4 bases from J, the junction contained 6 bases not matched to a gene.

CDR3 coding DNA: TGTGCCAGCAGTTTCCGTCCGGGGGGCTCCTACGAGCAGTACTTC. Translating gives CASSFRPGGSYEQYF. The chain links TRBV27 to TRBJ2-7, with 7 bases aligning to TRBD2. Germline assignment: CDR1 MNHEY and CDR2 SMNVEV (reference sequence). After removal of 3 bases from V and 0 bases from J, the junction contained 5 bases not matched to a gene. The CDR3 runs to 15 residues.

The chain joins TRBV7-2 to TRBJ2-5; 11 bases map to TRBD2. From germline, CDR1 is SGHTA and CDR2 FQGNSA. V lost 3 bases, J lost 7 bases, and 16 bases stayed unmatched. The CDR3 sequence is 18 residues long. The CDR3 bases are TGTGCCAGCAGCTTGAACCCCTTAGCGGGGGGGCTTAGCGGGACCCAGTACTTC. Encoded protein: CASSLNPLAGGLSGTQYF.

The chain links TRBV2 to TRBJ2-3; 11 bases agree with TRBD2. CDR3 size: 15 residues. CDR1 and CDR2 from the germline V gene are SNHLY and FYNNEI. The V and J ends lost 7 bases and 6 bases, in that order; junction bases with no gene match: 9. The chain's CDR3 is CASKALAGGGDTQYF. The CDR3 DNA reads TGTGCCAGCAAGGCTCTAGCGGGGGGCGGGGATACGCAGTATTTT. Drawing the rest from reference TRBV2 and TRBJ2-3, the complete variable domain is EPEVTQTPSHQVTQMGQEVILRCVPISNHLYFYWYRQILGQKVEFLVSFYNNEISEKSEIFDDQFSVERPDGSNFTLKIRSTKLEDSAMYFCASKALAGGGDTQYFGPGTRLTVL.

The rearrangement links TRBV5-1 to TRBJ2-5; the D is unclear. The CDR3 is 14 amino acids. The V end lost 2 bases, the J end lost 2 bases, and 10 bases lay between the germline ends. Germline values: CDR1 SGHRS, CDR2 YFSETQ. CDR3 sequence reads: CASSFTSQQETQYF. The CDR3 coding sequence is TGCGCCAGCAGCTTTACTTCACAGCAAGAGACCCAGTACTTC.

The chain uses TRBV19 and TRBJ2-7; D is possibly TRBD2 (6 bases). The length of the CDR3 is 15 residues. Germline CDR1 is LNHDA and CDR2 is SQIVND (reference sequence). Between the trimmed V and J ends, which lost 6 bases and 2 bases, there was a span of 17 bases. CDR3 sequence: CASSMDGGLPYEQYF. CDR3 DNA: TGTGCCAGTAGCATGGACGGAGGGTTACCCTACGAGCAGTACTTC. The full variable domain, in which reference TRBV19 and TRBJ2-7 provide the parts outside the CDR3, is DGGITQSPKYLFRKEGQNVTLSCEQNLNHDAMYWYRQDPGQGLRLIYYSQIVNDFQKGDIAEGYSVSREKKESFPLTVTSAQKNPTAFYLCASSMDGGLPYEQYFGPGTRLTVT.

V gene TRBV7-6 combines with J gene TRBJ2-2, with 7 bases that match TRBD1. The CDR3 loop spans 18 amino acids. CDR1 and CDR2 (germline): SGHVS, FNYEAQ. The V and J ends lost 0 bases and 3 bases, in that order; junction bases with no gene match: 10. The CDR3: CASSLAPTGEIHTGELFF. In DNA form, the CDR3 reads TGTGCCAGCAGCTTAGCCCCTACAGGGGAAATTCACACCGGGGAGCTGTTTTTT.

The chain combines TRBV5-1 with TRBJ2-1, with 10 bases identical to TRBD1. Germline V gene lookup returns CDR1 SGHRS and CDR2 YFSETQ. Trimming at V came to 1 base and at J to 10 bases, leaving 5 bases not matched to a gene. This CDR3 comprises 14 residues. This CDR3 reads CASSLPGQGTEQFF. The CDR3 DNA reads as TGCGCCAGCAGCTTGCCGGGACAGGGGACGGAGCAGTTCTTC.

V and J are TRBV30 and TRBJ2-7; weak D call: TRBD1 (6 bases). Trimming cost V 5 bases and J 2 bases, with 10 bases left between them. This CDR3 is built from 12 residues. The V gene's germline CDR1 is GTSNPN and CDR2 SVGIG (reference sequence). In DNA, the CDR3 is TGTGCCTGGGAGACAGGCCCCTACGAGCAGTACTTC. Translated: CAWETGPYEQYF. Together with reference TRBV30 and TRBJ2-7, the CDR3 gives the full variable domain: SQTIHQWPATLVQPVGSPLSLECTVEGTSNPNLYWYRQAAGRGLQLLFYSVGIGQISSEVPQNLSASRPQDRQFILSSKKLLLSDSGFYLCAWETGPYEQYFGPGTRLTVT.